This T cell receptor (beta chain) was identified during a study of tumor-infiltrating lymphocytes in primary liver carcinoma. Total RNA and DNA came together from roughly 20-30 mg of bulk tissue without cell sorting. No treatment had been given to the patients, who were chronically infected with HBV. The CDR3 sequence is 15 residues long. Germline V gives CDR1 SGHTA, CDR2 FQGTGA. The V and J ends lost 4 bases and 1 base, in that order; junction bases with no gene match: 2. TCR beta cDNA came from approximately 0.55 ug total RNA, primed with a constant-region primer. ARM-PCR was slightly modified, and three nested multiplex PCR rounds with it gave rise to the TCR beta libraries. It was with TRBV1-TRBV30 forward primers and a C-beta reverse primer that the first two PCR rounds were run, at about 10 cycles each. One entry per CDR3 protein results from TCRdb running MiXCR on the multiplex PCR reads. The sample holds 100,000 to 150,000 distinct CDR3 sequences, 64% seen once.

The TCR sequence derives from a woman aged 55-75 years with primary liver carcinoma and hepatitis B virus infection. The material sequenced was liver tumor tissue from sampling region 3. Indicated subset: tumor region T3, left-lateral pole. The chain uses TRBV7-3 and TRBJ1-1, with 11 bases lining up with TRBD1. CDR3 bases: TGTGCCAGCAGCTCGGGACAGGGGGAGAACACTGAAGCTTTCTTT. This encodes CASSSGQGENTEAFF. The full variable domain, its missing parts supplied by reference TRBV7-3 and TRBJ1-1, is GAGVSQTPSNKVTEKGKYVELRCDPISGHTALYWYRQSLGQGPEFLIYFQGTGAADDSGLPNDRFFAVRPEGSVSTLKIQRTERGDSAVYLCASSSGQGENTEAFFGQGTRLTVV.